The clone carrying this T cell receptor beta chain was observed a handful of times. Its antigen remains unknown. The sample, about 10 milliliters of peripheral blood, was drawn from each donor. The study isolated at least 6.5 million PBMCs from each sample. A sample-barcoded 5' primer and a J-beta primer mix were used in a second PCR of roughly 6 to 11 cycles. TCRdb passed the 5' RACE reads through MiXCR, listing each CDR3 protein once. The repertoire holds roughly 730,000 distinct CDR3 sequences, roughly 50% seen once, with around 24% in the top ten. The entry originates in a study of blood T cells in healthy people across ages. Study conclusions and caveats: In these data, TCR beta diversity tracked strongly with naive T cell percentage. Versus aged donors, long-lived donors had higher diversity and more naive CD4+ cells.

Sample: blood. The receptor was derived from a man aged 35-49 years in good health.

The CDR3 here is CSARDRLAGYNEQFF. CDR3 in DNA: TGCAGTGCTAGAGATAGGCTAGCGGGCTACAATGAGCAGTTCTTC. The rearrangement links TRBV20-1 to TRBJ2-1, with 8 bases aligning to TRBD2. V was clipped by 0 bases and J by 3 bases; unmatched bases: 4. The germline V gene encodes CDR1 DFQATT and CDR2 SNEGSKA (reference sequence). This CDR3 has 15 residues.